Listed below are T cell receptor beta chains from one sample, sequenced in a study of molecular identifiers for immune sequencing clone quantification. Using its own MiXCR run on the PCR reads, TCRdb lists one record per CDR3 protein. The data contain about 36,000 distinct CDR3 sequences, about 18% of them singletons. Sample: naive CD8+ T cells from blood, with Jurkat cell RNA spiked in. Receptors were obtained from a human donor in good health. Some libraries in this study had Jurkat cell RNA spiked in. The CDR3 runs from the conserved cysteine through the conserved F or W. The order of the fields is CDR3 DNA, CDR3 protein, J gene, clone size, V gene, CDR3 length, D gene. The D gene is left open where the match is weak. Only part of the rows carry a size: once, few, many, or a class if the clone is expanded.

cdr3_nt: TGTGCCAGCAGGGGGGGCAAAAGCTACGAGCAGTACTTC; cdr3_aa: CASRGGKSYEQYF; j_call: TRBJ2-7; clone_size: -; v_call: TRBV27; cdr3_length: 13; d_call: -
cdr3_nt: TGTGCCAGCAGATCCCTTAGGGACCCCTTTCAGTTCTTC; cdr3_aa: CASRSLRDPFQFF; j_call: TRBJ2-1; clone_size: many; v_call: TRBV12-3/TRBV12-4; cdr3_length: 13; d_call: -
cdr3_nt: TGCGCCAGCAGCCACACCCCAGCGGGAGGGGGGGATGAGCAGTTCTTC; cdr3_aa: CASSHTPAGGGDEQFF; j_call: TRBJ2-1; clone_size: -; v_call: TRBV4-3; cdr3_length: 16; d_call: TRBD2
cdr3_nt: TGTGCCAGCAGTTTCCCCGGGGAACCCTACGAGCAGTACTTC; cdr3_aa: CASSFPGEPYEQYF; j_call: TRBJ2-7; clone_size: many; v_call: TRBV28; cdr3_length: 14; d_call: -
cdr3_nt: TGTGCCAGCAGGGACGGACAGTCCATAGGGAAAGAGACCCAGTACTTC; cdr3_aa: CASRDGQSIGKETQYF; j_call: TRBJ2-5; clone_size: few; v_call: TRBV6-1; cdr3_length: 16; d_call: -
cdr3_nt: TGTGCCAGCAATCCTACTAGCGTAGTCTCCTACAATGAGCAGTTCTTC; cdr3_aa: CASNPTSVVSYNEQFF; j_call: TRBJ2-1; clone_size: many; v_call: TRBV12-3/TRBV12-4; cdr3_length: 16; d_call: TRBD2
cdr3_nt: TGTGCCAGCAGCCAAGGCCTAAGCTCCTACAATGAGCAGTTCTTC; cdr3_aa: CASSQGLSSYNEQFF; j_call: TRBJ2-1; clone_size: -; v_call: TRBV3-1; cdr3_length: 15; d_call: -
cdr3_nt: TGTGCCAGCAGCTCGGGGACAGACCTCGGGGCCCAAGAGACCCAGTACTTC; cdr3_aa: CASSSGTDLGAQETQYF; j_call: TRBJ2-5; clone_size: many; v_call: TRBV12-3/TRBV12-4; cdr3_length: 17; d_call: TRBD1
cdr3_nt: TGTGCCAGCAGCCGTGGGCCCTACACCGGGGAGCTGTTTTTT; cdr3_aa: CASSRGPYTGELFF; j_call: TRBJ2-2; clone_size: many; v_call: TRBV28; cdr3_length: 14; d_call: -
cdr3_nt: TGTGCCAGCAGCGGGAATAGCGGGAGGGTAGCCTACAATGAGCAGTTCTTC; cdr3_aa: CASSGNSGRVAYNEQFF; j_call: TRBJ2-1; clone_size: many; v_call: TRBV7-9; cdr3_length: 17; d_call: TRBD2
cdr3_nt: TGCAGCGCAGGAAAACAGGGCCCGATAGGCAATCAGCCCCAGCATTTT; cdr3_aa: CSAGKQGPIGNQPQHF; j_call: TRBJ1-5; clone_size: many; v_call: TRBV29-1; cdr3_length: 16; d_call: -
cdr3_nt: TGTGCCAGCAGCTTACGGGCCCCGGGGCAAGAGACCCAGTACTTC; cdr3_aa: CASSLRAPGQETQYF; j_call: TRBJ2-5; clone_size: many; v_call: TRBV7-6; cdr3_length: 15; d_call: -
cdr3_nt: TGTGCCAGCAGTATACCACGGGGGGCCGGGGAGCTGTTTTTT; cdr3_aa: CASSIPRGAGELFF; j_call: TRBJ2-2; clone_size: few; v_call: TRBV2; cdr3_length: 14; d_call: TRBD2
cdr3_nt: TGTGCCAGCAGCCAAATACAGGGGAAGGATGGCTACACCTTC; cdr3_aa: CASSQIQGKDGYTF; j_call: TRBJ1-2; clone_size: many; v_call: TRBV3-1; cdr3_length: 14; d_call: TRBD1
cdr3_nt: TGCGCCAGCAGCCCTGGGACAGCCTACGAGCAGTACTTC; cdr3_aa: CASSPGTAYEQYF; j_call: TRBJ2-7; clone_size: many; v_call: TRBV5-1; cdr3_length: 13; d_call: TRBD1
cdr3_nt: TGTGCCAGCAGTCCTGGACAGTTCCAAGAGACCCAGTACTTC; cdr3_aa: CASSPGQFQETQYF; j_call: TRBJ2-5; clone_size: many; v_call: TRBV12-3/TRBV12-4; cdr3_length: 14; d_call: -
cdr3_nt: TGTGCCACCAGTAGAGGGATTGGAATGGAGACCCAGTACTTC; cdr3_aa: CATSRGIGMETQYF; j_call: TRBJ2-5; clone_size: many; v_call: TRBV24-1; cdr3_length: 14; d_call: -
cdr3_nt: TGTGCCAGCAGCGCATTAGCGGGAGGGTCGGATACGCAGTATTTT; cdr3_aa: CASSALAGGSDTQYF; j_call: TRBJ2-3; clone_size: many; v_call: TRBV12-3/TRBV12-4; cdr3_length: 15; d_call: TRBD2
cdr3_nt: TGTGCCATAAAATCTGGCAGTCAAGAGACCCAGTACTTC; cdr3_aa: CAIKSGSQETQYF; j_call: TRBJ2-5; clone_size: many; v_call: TRBV10-3; cdr3_length: 13; d_call: -
cdr3_nt: TGTGCCAGCAGGGGAGACAGTTACTACGAGCAGTACTTC; cdr3_aa: CASRGDSYYEQYF; j_call: TRBJ2-7; clone_size: many; v_call: TRBV6-2/TRBV6-3; cdr3_length: 13; d_call: -
cdr3_nt: TGTGCCACCAGAGGACGGCCAGACTACGAGCAGTACTTC; cdr3_aa: CATRGRPDYEQYF; j_call: TRBJ2-7; clone_size: few; v_call: TRBV28; cdr3_length: 13; d_call: -
cdr3_nt: TGCGCCAGCAGCCCCGGGACAGGGGTAACCTACGAGCAGTACTTC; cdr3_aa: CASSPGTGVTYEQYF; j_call: TRBJ2-7; clone_size: -; v_call: TRBV4-3; cdr3_length: 15; d_call: TRBD1
cdr3_nt: TGCGCCAGCAGTCTTGACAGTACTGGAAACACCATATATTTT; cdr3_aa: CASSLDSTGNTIYF; j_call: TRBJ1-3; clone_size: many; v_call: TRBV4-1; cdr3_length: 14; d_call: -
cdr3_nt: TGCGCCAGCAGCCTTTCCGGGACAGGGGGTAATGGCTACACCTTC; cdr3_aa: CASSLSGTGGNGYTF; j_call: TRBJ1-2; clone_size: many; v_call: TRBV4-3; cdr3_length: 15; d_call: TRBD1